This T cell receptor beta chain originates from a study of T cells in Graves' hyperthyroidism and ophthalmopathy. Of note for this clonotype: Its antigen is still unknown.

Study results and caveats: Most expanded thyroid clonotypes above 0.001 recurred in blood.

Graves' hyperthyroidism without ophthalmopathy progression within 18 months was termed stable. Any patient presenting with uncontrolled infection, other autoimmune disease, pregnancy or lactation was left out. Fresh peripheral blood, about 9.6 ml, yielded the PBMCs. TCR beta CDR3 sequences were amplified from RNA transcripts. The TCR CDR3 first-round RT-PCR relied on the HTBI primer set. TCRdb independently ran MiXCR on the multiplex PCR reads; one entry per CDR3 protein. The data hold some 550,000 distinct CDR3 sequences, with about a fifth observed a single time. The TCR was taken from a man in his late teens or twenties with Graves' hyperthyroidism. The sample was blood.

The CDR3, as DNA: TGCGCCAGCAGCCACCCACTCGGGGGGACGGACGAGCAGTACTTC. Translated, it gives CASSHPLGGTDEQYF. The chain joins TRBV4-1 to TRBJ2-7, with 7 bases that match TRBD2. The trim removed 3 bases at V and 5 bases at J, leaving 10 bases unmatched. Germline CDR1 and CDR2: MGHRA and YSYEKL. The CDR3 loop spans 15 amino acids.